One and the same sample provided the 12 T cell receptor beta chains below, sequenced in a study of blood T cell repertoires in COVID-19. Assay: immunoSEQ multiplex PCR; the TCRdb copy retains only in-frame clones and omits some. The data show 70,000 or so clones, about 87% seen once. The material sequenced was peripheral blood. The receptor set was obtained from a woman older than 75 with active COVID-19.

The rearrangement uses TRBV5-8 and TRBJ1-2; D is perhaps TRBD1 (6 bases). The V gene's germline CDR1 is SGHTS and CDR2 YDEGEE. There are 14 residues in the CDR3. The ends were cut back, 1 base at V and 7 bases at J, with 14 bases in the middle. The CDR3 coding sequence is TGTGCCAGCAGCTTGAAGGGACACTCTTCTGGCTACACCTTC. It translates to CASSLKGHSSGYTF.

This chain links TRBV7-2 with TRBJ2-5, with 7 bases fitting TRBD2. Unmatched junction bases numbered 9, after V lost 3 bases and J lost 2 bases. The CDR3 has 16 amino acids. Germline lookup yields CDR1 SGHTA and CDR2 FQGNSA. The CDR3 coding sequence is TGTGCCAGCAGCTTCACAGGCGGGAGCGTACAAGAGACCCAGTACTTC. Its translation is CASSFTGGSVQETQYF.

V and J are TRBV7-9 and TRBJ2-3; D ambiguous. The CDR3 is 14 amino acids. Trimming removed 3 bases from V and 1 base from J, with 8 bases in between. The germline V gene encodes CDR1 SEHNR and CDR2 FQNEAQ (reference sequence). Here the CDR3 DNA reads TGTGCCAGCAGCTTTTCTCAGGGCACAGATACGCAGTATTTT. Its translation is CASSFSQGTDTQYF. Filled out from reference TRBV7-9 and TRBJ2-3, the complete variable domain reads DTGVSQNPRHKITKRGQNVTFRCDPISEHNRLYWYRQTLGQGPEFLTYFQNEAQLEKSRLLSDRFSAERPKGSFSTLEIQRTEQGDSAMYLCASSFSQGTDTQYFGPGTRLTVL.

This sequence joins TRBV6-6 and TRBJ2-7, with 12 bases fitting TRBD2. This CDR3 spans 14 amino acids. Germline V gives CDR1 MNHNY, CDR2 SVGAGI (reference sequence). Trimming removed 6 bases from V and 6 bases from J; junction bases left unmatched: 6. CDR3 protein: CASRPLAGGFEQYF. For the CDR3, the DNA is TGTGCCAGCAGGCCGCTAGCGGGAGGGTTCGAGCAGTACTTC.

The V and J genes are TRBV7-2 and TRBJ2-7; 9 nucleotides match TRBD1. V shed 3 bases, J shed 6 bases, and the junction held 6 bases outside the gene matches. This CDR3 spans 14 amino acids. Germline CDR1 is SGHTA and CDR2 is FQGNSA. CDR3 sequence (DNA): TGTGCCAGCAGCTTCGGGACAGGGTCAGGCGAGCAGTACTTC. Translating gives CASSFGTGSGEQYF.

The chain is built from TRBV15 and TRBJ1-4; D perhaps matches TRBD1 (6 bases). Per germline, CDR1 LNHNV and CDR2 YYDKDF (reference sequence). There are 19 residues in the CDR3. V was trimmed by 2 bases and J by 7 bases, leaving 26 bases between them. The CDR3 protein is CATSRSGGGARHFGEKLFF. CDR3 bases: TGTGCCACCAGCAGAAGTGGGGGGGGCGCCCGTCATTTTGGTGAAAAACTGTTTTTT.

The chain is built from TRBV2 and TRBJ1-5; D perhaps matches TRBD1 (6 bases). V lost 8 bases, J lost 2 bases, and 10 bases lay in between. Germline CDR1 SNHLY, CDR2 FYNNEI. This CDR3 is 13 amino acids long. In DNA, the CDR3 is TGTGCCAGCCATTACAGGGGCAATCAGCCCCAGCATTTT. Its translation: CASHYRGNQPQHF.

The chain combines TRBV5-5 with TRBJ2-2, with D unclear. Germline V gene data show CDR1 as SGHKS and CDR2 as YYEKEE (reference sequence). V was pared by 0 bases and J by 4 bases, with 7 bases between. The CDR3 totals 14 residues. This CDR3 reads CASSLGTRTGELFF. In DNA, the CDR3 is TGTGCCAGCAGCTTGGGAACTCGCACCGGGGAGCTGTTTTTT. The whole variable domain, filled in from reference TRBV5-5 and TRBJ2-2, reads DAGVTQSPTHLIKTRGQQVTLRCSPISGHKSVSWYQQVLGQGPQFIFQYYEKEERGRGNFPDRFSARQFPNYSSELNVNALLLGDSALYLCASSLGTRTGELFFGEGSRLTVL.

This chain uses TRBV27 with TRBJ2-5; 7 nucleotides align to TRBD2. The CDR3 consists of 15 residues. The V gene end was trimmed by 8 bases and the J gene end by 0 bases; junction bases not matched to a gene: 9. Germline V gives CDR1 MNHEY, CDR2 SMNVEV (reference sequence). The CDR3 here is CASARGGIYQETQYF. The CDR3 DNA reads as TGTGCCAGCGCCCGCGGGGGAATTTACCAAGAGACCCAGTACTTC.

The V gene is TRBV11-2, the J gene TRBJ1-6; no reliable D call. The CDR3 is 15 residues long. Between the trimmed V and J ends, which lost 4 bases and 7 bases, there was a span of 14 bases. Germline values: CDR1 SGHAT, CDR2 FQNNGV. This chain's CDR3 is CASSSGLGGNSPLHF. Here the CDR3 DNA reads TGTGCCAGCAGCTCCGGGCTCGGAGGGAATTCACCCCTCCACTTT.

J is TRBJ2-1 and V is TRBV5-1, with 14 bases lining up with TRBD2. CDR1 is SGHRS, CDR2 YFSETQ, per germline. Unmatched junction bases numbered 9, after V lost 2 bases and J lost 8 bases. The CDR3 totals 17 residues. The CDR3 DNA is TGCGCCAGCAGCTTTAGACTAGCGGGAGGGCTGGGGGATGAGCAGTTCTTC. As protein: CASSFRLAGGLGDEQFF.

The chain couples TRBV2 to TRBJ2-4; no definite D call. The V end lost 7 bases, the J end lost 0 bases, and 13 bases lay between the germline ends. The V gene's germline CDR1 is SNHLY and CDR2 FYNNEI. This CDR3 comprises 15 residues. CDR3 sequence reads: CASKVADIAKNIQYF. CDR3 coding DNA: TGTGCCAGCAAGGTAGCCGATATAGCCAAAAACATTCAGTACTTC.